This record concerns one TCR beta chain sequence. The antigen is undetermined. Presence of unique molecular identifiers characterized the TCR beta cDNA libraries. Using its own MiXCR run on the PCR reads, TCRdb lists one record per CDR3 protein. Among approximately 730,000 distinct CDR3 sequences, less than 35% were seen once, and the ten largest hold around 0.56%. The data were taken from a study of post-analysis software for immune sequencing data. The overall study: Several disease courses (relapsing-remitting, secondary progressive and progressive-relapsing) of multiple sclerosis were included.

The trim removed 1 base at V and 6 bases at J, leaving 5 bases unmatched. Per germline, CDR1 MNHNS and CDR2 SASEGT. CDR3 length equals 15 residues. Study-wide findings and caveats: Higher frequency in patients than in controls was seen for five TRBV segments, with TRBV5-6, TRBV5-1 and TRBV20-1 among them.

The specimen sequenced was blood. This receptor was identified in a girl between 5 and 17 years old with multiple sclerosis. The J gene is TRBJ2-3, the V gene TRBV6-1, with 9 bases aligning to TRBD2. The CDR3 spells CASSEVASGADTQYF. The DNA of the CDR3 is TGTGCCAGCAGTGAAGTGGCTAGCGGGGCCGATACGCAGTATTTT.